The 9 T cell receptor beta chains given below trace back to one sample, sequenced in a study of immune evolution from preneoplasia to lung adenocarcinoma. Method: immunoSEQ multiplex PCR; TCRdb's copy keeps in-frame clones and lacks some. The table shows around 6,600 clones, with 85% to 90% occurring only once. Input material: FFPE invasive lung adenocarcinoma tissue. The receptors here all came from a person aged 45 to 69 with lung adenocarcinoma.

This chain joins TRBV6-4 and TRBJ2-3, with 14 bases aligning to TRBD2. V trimming: 6 bases; J trimming: 6 bases; junction bases outside the gene matches: 14. The CDR3 length is 18 residues. Germline CDR1 reads MRHNA; CDR2 reads SNTAGT. CDR3 sequence reads: CASRILTTSGRAGDTQYF. CDR3 bases: TGTGCCAGCAGAATACTGACGACTAGCGGGAGGGCAGGGGATACGCAGTATTTT.

The chain recombines TRBV19 with TRBJ1-4; D might be TRBD1 (5 bases). Trimming took 5 bases from V and 7 from J, leaving 11 bases between them. This CDR3 contains 13 residues. From germline, CDR1 is LNHDA and CDR2 SQIVND (reference sequence). CDR3 sequence reads: CASSGAVGEKLFF. The CDR3 DNA reads TGTGCCAGTAGTGGGGCTGTGGGTGAAAAACTGTTTTTT. Full variable domain (rest looked up from reference TRBV19 and TRBJ1-4): DGGITQSPKYLFRKEGQNVTLSCEQNLNHDAMYWYRQDPGQGLRLIYYSQIVNDFQKGDIAEGYSVSREKKESFPLTVTSAQKNPTAFYLCASSGAVGEKLFFGSGTQLSVL.

The chain employs TRBV6-5 and TRBJ1-1; 8 nucleotides agree with TRBD1. The V gene end was trimmed by 4 bases and the J gene end by 0 bases; junction bases not matched to a gene: 4. This CDR3 region has 15 residues. Germline V gene data show CDR1 as MNHEY and CDR2 as SVGAGI. As DNA, the CDR3 is TGTGCCAGCAGTTCCACAGGGGGTTTGAACACTGAAGCTTTCTTT. This translates into CASSSTGGLNTEAFF.

J is TRBJ2-7 and V is TRBV11-2, with 7 bases lining up with TRBD2. Per germline, CDR1 SGHAT and CDR2 FQNNGV. The CDR3 contains 14 residues. J was trimmed by 7 bases and V by 0 bases; bases with no gene match: 6. The CDR3 sequence is CASSLEAGFDEQYF. CDR3 DNA sequence: TGTGCCAGCAGCTTAGAAGCGGGATTTGATGAGCAGTACTTC.

The chain joins TRBV28 to TRBJ2-1; TRBD2 matches 11 bases. Germline assignment: CDR1 MDHEN and CDR2 SYDVKM. The length of the CDR3 is 14 residues. The ends lost 6 bases at V and 3 bases at J; junction bases unmatched: 1. The CDR3 DNA reads as TGTGCCAGCAGCGGACTAGCGGGCTACAATGAGCAGTTCTTC. Protein sequence: CASSGLAGYNEQFF.

The sample holds a few counts of this clone. J is TRBJ2-5 and V is TRBV2; possibly TRBD1 or TRBD2 for D (5 bases each). Deletions cut 4 bases from V and 5 bases from J, with 14 bases between. Germline V lookup: CDR1 SNHLY, CDR2 FYNNEI. The CDR3 sequence is 14 residues long. The CDR3 DNA is TGTGCCAGCAGTGGGGGACCCGGCGGGGAGACCCAGTACTTC. It codes for CASSGGPGGETQYF.

Points on this clone: In the same sample, other DNA sequences code for this CDR3. The rearrangement joins TRBV11-2 to TRBJ2-7; TRBD2 might be the D (5 bases). Germline-derived CDR1 and CDR2 are SGHAT and FQNNGV. This CDR3 is built from 13 residues. The V end lost 3 bases, the J end lost 3 bases, and 9 bases lay between the germline ends. Here the CDR3 DNA reads TGTGCCAGCAGCTTTGGGAGTAACTACGAGCAGTACTTC. Protein: CASSFGSNYEQYF.

The chain is built from TRBV30 and TRBJ2-5, with 9 bases identical to TRBD2. The J segment lost 1 base and the V segment lost 0 bases, leaving 3 bases of the junction unmatched. The CDR3 is 15 residues long. Germline CDR1 and CDR2: GTSNPN and SVGIG (reference sequence). This CDR3 reads CAWSVEAGGQETQYF. Here the CDR3 DNA reads TGTGCCTGGAGTGTAGAAGCGGGGGGCCAAGAGACCCAGTACTTC.

This chain joins TRBV19 and TRBJ2-2, with D uncertain. Trimming cost V 7 bases and J 1 base, with 4 bases left between them. Germline V gene lookup returns CDR1 LNHDA and CDR2 SQIVND (reference sequence). The CDR3 runs 12 residues. The CDR3 DNA follows: TGTGCCAGTAACCGGAACACCGGGGAGCTGTTTTTT. Residues: CASNRNTGELFF.